The rows below give T cell receptor beta chains drawn from one sample of a study of CD8 T cells in ankylosing spondylitis. TCRdb independently ran MiXCR on the 5' RACE reads; one entry per CDR3 protein. Found here are about 260,000 distinct CDR3 sequences, 15% to 25% of them singletons; the top ten hold 7.5% to 9.5%. The sequenced material came from blood, either unsorted or a sorted T cell fraction (not recorded which). All receptors come from a male donor with ankylosing spondylitis or in good health (not recorded which). Each CDR3 is given with its conserved first and last residue. The D gene is left open where the match is weak. Only part of the rows carry a size: once, few, many, or a class if the clone is expanded.

>TRBV28|-|TRBJ2-2|-
CASSLFPDGELFF
TGTGCCAGCAGTTTATTCCCGGACGGGGAGCTGTTTTTT
>TRBV6-1|-|TRBJ2-3|-
CASSFRARTDTQYF
TGTGCCAGCAGCTTCAGGGCCCGCACAGATACGCAGTATTTT
>TRBV9|-|TRBJ1-1|-
CASSVHGESTEAFF
TGTGCCAGCAGCGTCCATGGGGAATCCACTGAAGCTTTCTTT
>TRBV2|few|TRBJ1-3|-
CASSEGVTGNTIYF
TGTGCCAGCAGTGAGGGGGTGACAGGAAACACCATATATTTT
>TRBV29-1|few|TRBJ2-1|-
CSAGDRQTNEQFF
TGCAGCGCCGGGGACCGGCAAACTAATGAGCAGTTCTTC
>TRBV7-6|-|TRBJ2-1|TRBD2
CASSLVSGRYNEQFF
TGTGCCAGCAGCTTAGTGAGCGGGAGGTACAATGAGCAGTTCTTC
>TRBV12-3/TRBV12-4|many|TRBJ2-3|-
CASRAGADTQYF
TGTGCCAGCAGGGCAGGTGCAGATACGCAGTATTTT
>TRBV4-2|-|TRBJ1-2|-
CASSQEDRQANYGYTF
TGTGCCAGCAGCCAAGAGGACCGACAAGCTAACTATGGCTACACCTTC
>TRBV20-1|few|TRBJ1-2|TRBD1
CSALRNTGGDGYTF
TGCAGTGCCCTGAGGAACACAGGGGGAGATGGCTACACCTTC
>TRBV27|few|TRBJ2-1|-
CASRTNRGTNNEQFF
TGTGCCAGCAGAACCAACAGGGGGACTAACAATGAGCAGTTCTTC
>TRBV5-1|-|TRBJ2-3|TRBD2
CASSFSLAGVGSDTQYF
TGCGCCAGCAGCTTTTCACTAGCGGGAGTAGGGTCAGATACGCAGTATTTT
>TRBV20-1|-|TRBJ1-5|TRBD1
CSASGQGVSFNQPQHF
TGCAGTGCTAGCGGACAGGGGGTCAGTTTTAATCAGCCCCAGCATTTT
>TRBV7-6|-|TRBJ2-5|-
CASTVGGGETQYF
TGTGCCAGCACCGTAGGAGGGGGAGAGACCCAGTACTTC
>TRBV9|-|TRBJ2-3|-
CASSAGGHPLTDTQYF
TGTGCCAGCAGCGCGGGGGGCCATCCCCTCACAGATACGCAGTATTTT
>TRBV5-1|once|TRBJ1-4|-
CASSFGLGAYDEKLFF
TGCGCCAGCAGCTTCGGTCTGGGGGCCTACGATGAAAAACTGTTTTTT
>TRBV27|-|TRBJ2-5|-
CASSVRRGGQETQYF
TGTGCCAGCAGTGTGCGAAGGGGAGGTCAAGAGACCCAGTACTTC
>TRBV7-2|many|TRBJ2-5|TRBD2
CASSFLAGQETQYF
TGTGCCAGCAGCTTTCTAGCGGGTCAAGAGACCCAGTACTTC
>TRBV9|many|TRBJ2-3|TRBD2
CASSPPTSATDTQYF
TGTGCCAGCAGTCCACCGACTAGCGCCACAGATACGCAGTATTTT
>TRBV20-1|-|TRBJ2-1|TRBD2
CSAKGHSGRGDNEQFF
TGCAGTGCAAAGGGCCACAGCGGGAGGGGTGACAATGAGCAGTTCTTC
>TRBV7-8|few|TRBJ2-1|-
CASSAHNEQFF
TGTGCCAGCAGCGCCCACAATGAGCAGTTCTTC
>TRBV5-5|few|TRBJ2-3|TRBD1
CASSLVSRQGGTDTQYF
TGTGCCAGCAGCTTGGTCTCGCGACAGGGCGGCACAGATACGCAGTATTTT
>TRBV20-1|-|TRBJ2-3|TRBD1
CSARDLDRESTDTQYF
TGCAGTGCTAGAGATCTCGACAGGGAGAGCACAGATACGCAGTATTTT
>TRBV6-2/TRBV6-3|-|TRBJ1-5|-
CASSYSGNGQPQHF
TGTGCCAGCAGTTATTCGGGGAACGGTCAGCCCCAGCATTTT
>TRBV7-8|-|TRBJ2-5|-
CASSFRPGRETQYF
TGTGCCAGCAGCTTCCGGCCCGGAAGGGAGACCCAGTACTTC
>TRBV20-1|-|TRBJ2-5|-
CSARSGPPSQETQYF
TGCAGTGCTAGATCGGGACCCCCGTCCCAAGAGACCCAGTACTTC
>TRBV5-6|few|TRBJ1-2|-
CASGRLISGWTNYGYTF
TGTGCCAGCGGCCGTCTGATCTCCGGATGGACTAACTATGGCTACACCTTC